Below, one TCR beta chain is given with its context. Its antigen is unidentified. V lost 3 bases to trimming and J lost 3 bases, with 9 bases between them. CDR1 and CDR2 (germline): MNHEY, SVGEGT. This CDR3 region has 13 residues. The sample comes from a study of T cell responses to AZD1222 COVID-19 vaccine. Whole-study results and caveats: Within unmutated variant regions lay the reported targets of nearly half of spike-specific TCRs. Among the donors, most were white British and more were female, and clonal diversity was possibly underestimated.

Method: immunoSEQ multiplex PCR; TCRdb's copy keeps in-frame clones and lacks some. The sample shows approximately 170,000 clones, around nine tenths of them seen only once. This TCR came from an adult in good health. The chain carries TRBV6-2 or TRBV6-3 and TRBJ2-7, with a tentative D call TRBD1 (5 bases). The sample consisted of peripheral blood, taken on day 0 of AZD1222 vaccination. In DNA, the CDR3 is TGTGCCAGCAGTTATGACAGAGACTACGAGCAGTACTTC. Amino acids: CASSYDRDYEQYF.